This T cell receptor beta chain is drawn from a study of technical replicates of blood from a few donors. Generated by immunoSEQ multiplex PCR, the TCRdb table keeps only in-frame clones and is missing some. The top ten clones hold more than 4% of a sample with approximately 60,000 clones, 85% to 90% of them seen once. There are 14 residues in the CDR3. In germline, CDR1 is MNHEY, CDR2 SVGAGI. With V trimmed by 6 bases and J by 7 bases, 8 bases remained unmatched. The sequence was collected from a human donor in good health. Some clones in this sample may be carry-over from other donors' samples. Material: PBMCs. The chain has TRBV6-5 and TRBJ2-4; TRBD2 aligns across 8 bases. CDR3 in amino acids: CASSPPGGANIQYF. CDR3 DNA sequence: TGTGCCAGCAGCCCGCCGGGGGGGGCGAACATTCAGTACTTC.